This passage covers 30 T cell receptor beta chains from one sample sequenced in a study of regulatory T cells in long-lasting Graves disease. Specified time point: newly diagnosed GD, antithyroid drugs for less than 3 months. The TCR library was prepared using RNA isolated from PBMCs. Arm-PCR with iRepertoire HTBI primers amplified the CDR3 regions for these TCR beta libraries. TCRdb used MiXCR to reprocess the multiplex PCR reads, holding one entry per CDR3 protein. The table has 200,000 to 250,000 distinct CDR3 sequences, 20% to 25% seen once. Material: peripheral blood mononuclear cells (PBMCs), obtained at new diagnosis, from a patient treated with antithyroid drugs. The receptors derive from a female donor with Graves disease.

This clonotype was found many times. The V and J genes are TRBV29-1 and TRBJ2-5; D call uncertain. The CDR3 is 11 amino acids. Germline values: CDR1 SQVTM, CDR2 ANQGSEA. V was clipped by 4 bases and J by 4 bases, with 7 bases between them. Written as DNA, the CDR3 is TGCAGCGTTGGCTTCGGAGAGACCCAGTACTTC. Translated, it gives CSVGFGETQYF. Drawing the rest from reference TRBV29-1 and TRBJ2-5, the complete variable domain is SAVISQKPSRDICQRGTSLTIQCQVDSQVTMMFWYRQQPGQSLTLIATANQGSEATYESGFVIDKFPISRPNLTFSTLTVSNMSPEDSSIYLCSVGFGETQYFGPGTRLLVL.

This clonotype has a count of ten or more. This chain uses TRBV3-1 with TRBJ2-7; the D gene is possibly TRBD2 (5 bases). CDR3 size: 11 residues. Looked up from germline, CDR1 is LGHDT and CDR2 is YNNKEL (reference sequence). V was trimmed by 8 bases and J by 6 bases, leaving 11 bases between them. In DNA form, the CDR3 reads TGTGCCAGCGGAGGATCCGGCGAGCAGTACTTC. It encodes CASGGSGEQYF.

The CDR3 sequence is CASSWEDSREKLFF. The CDR3, as DNA: TGTGCCAGCAGTTGGGAAGACAGCAGGGAAAAACTGTTTTTT. The J gene is TRBJ1-4, the V gene TRBV11-2; D might be TRBD1 (5 bases). The CDR3 contains 14 residues. From germline, CDR1 is SGHAT and CDR2 FQNNGV. Trimming removed 6 bases from V and 8 bases from J, with 16 bases in between. Full variable domain (rest looked up from reference TRBV11-2 and TRBJ1-4): EAGVAQSPRYKIIEKRQSVAFWCNPISGHATLYWYQQILGQGPKLLIQFQNNGVVDDSQLPKDRFSAERLKGVDSTLKIQPAKLEDSAVYLCASSWEDSREKLFFGSGTQLSVL.

The chain combines TRBV6-4 with TRBJ1-4; unclear D gene. This CDR3 has 14 residues. Germline-derived CDR1 and CDR2 are MRHNA and SNTAGT. With 7 bases removed from V and 0 bases from J, the gap between germline ends came to 9 bases. The CDR3 spells CASTPGATNEKLFF. The CDR3 coding sequence is TGTGCCAGCACCCCGGGAGCAACTAATGAAAAACTGTTTTTT.

The chain recombines TRBV6-4 with TRBJ1-6; D possibly corresponds to TRBD1 (5 bases). With 6 bases removed from V and 9 bases from J, the gap between germline ends came to 12 bases. The length of the CDR3 is 13 residues. Per the germline V gene, CDR1 is MRHNA and CDR2 is SNTAGT. The CDR3 coding sequence is TGTGCCAGCAGCGACAGCTTGACTTCACCCCTCCACTTT. Translation gives CASSDSLTSPLHF.

V gene TRBV6-9 combines with J gene TRBJ1-5; 8 bases fit TRBD1. CDR3 length equals 17 residues. V was clipped by 4 bases and J by 6 bases; unmatched bases: 14. The germline CDR1 and CDR2 sequences are MNHGY and SVAAGI. The CDR3 DNA is TGTGCCAGCAGTTTCAGGGGGCGCAGATGGGGCGTTCAGCCCCAGCATTTT. It translates to CASSFRGRRWGVQPQHF.

The chain couples TRBV24-1 to TRBJ2-3; 8 bases are a match to TRBD2. The CDR3 spans 16 residues. V gave up 2 bases and J gave up 1 base; unmatched junction bases: 4. Germline V lookup: CDR1 KGHDR, CDR2 SFDVKD. The CDR3 bases are TGTGCCACCAGTGATTCTTCAGCGGGGGGCACAGATACGCAGTATTTT. Amino acid sequence: CATSDSSAGGTDTQYF.

This clonotype was detected ten times or more. The chain recombines TRBV27 with TRBJ2-2, with D perhaps TRBD2 (5 bases). The CDR3 loop spans 14 amino acids. The germline V gene has CDR1 MNHEY and CDR2 SMNVEV (reference sequence). Trimming took 2 bases from V and 3 from J, leaving 7 bases between them. DNA for the CDR3: TGTGCCAGCAGTTTAAGACTACACACCGGGGAGCTGTTTTTT. Protein sequence: CASSLRLHTGELFF.

A note on this clonotype: A clone one base away is much larger, so this may be a read error. V usage is TRBV6-1 and J usage is TRBJ2-1, with D unresolved. The germline V and J ends were trimmed by 4 bases and 5 bases, with 6 bases remaining between them. Germline-derived CDR1 and CDR2 are MNHNS and SASEGT. CDR3 length: 12 residues. The CDR3 DNA follows: TGTGCCAGCAGTGGTGGCAACAATGAGCAGTTCTTC. This gives the protein CASSGGNNEQFF.

This clonotype occurred many times. This chain uses TRBV15 with TRBJ2-5, with a tentative D call TRBD1 (6 bases). Trimming took off 5 bases at V and 4 bases at J, with 14 bases between the two ends. This CDR3 is built from 14 residues. In germline, CDR1 is LNHNV, CDR2 YYDKDF (reference sequence). The chain's CDR3 is CATSGTTGGETQYF. As DNA, the CDR3 is TGTGCCACCAGCGGTACGACAGGCGGAGAGACCCAGTACTTC. Looking up the rest from reference TRBV15 and TRBJ2-5 gives the full variable domain: DAMVIQNPRYQVTQFGKPVTLSCSQTLNHNVMYWYQQKSSQAPKLLFHYYDKDFNNEADTPDNFQSRRPNTSFCFLDIRSPGLGDTAMYLCATSGTTGGETQYFGPGTRLLVL.

This clonotype showed up just once. V is TRBV10-3 and J is TRBJ2-1, with 9 bases that match TRBD1. Per germline, CDR1 ENHRY and CDR2 SYGVKD. This CDR3 region has 15 residues. V lost 10 bases, J lost 4 bases, and 11 bases stayed unmatched. CDR3 in DNA: TGTGCCACCAAAAACGGACAGGGGTTTTACAATGAGCAGTTCTTC. Protein: CATKNGQGFYNEQFF.

In its sample, this clonotype was seen many times. The chain links TRBV9 to TRBJ2-7; D is uncertain. The CDR3 covers 16 residues. V gave up 0 bases and J gave up 2 bases, with 15 bases separating them. Germline V lookup: CDR1 SGDLS, CDR2 YYNGEE. This CDR3 reads CASSVGVAGLTYEQYF. The CDR3 bases are TGTGCCAGCAGCGTAGGGGTTGCAGGTCTAACCTACGAGCAGTACTTC.

The sample holds many counts of this clonotype. The J gene is TRBJ2-1, the V gene TRBV5-1, with 8 bases matching TRBD2. The CDR3 spans 13 residues. Per germline, CDR1 SGHRS and CDR2 YFSETQ. V lost 4 bases, J lost 10 bases, and 7 bases stayed unmatched. The CDR3 is CASSGGLGGEQFF. The CDR3, as DNA: TGCGCCAGCAGCGGGGGACTAGGAGGGGAGCAGTTCTTC.

This clonotype was seen ten or more times. The chain employs TRBV18 and TRBJ1-1; TRBD1 aligns across 7 bases. The CDR3 spans 15 residues. Losses at the gene ends were 5 bases for V and 1 base for J; bases not matched to a gene: 7. Germline V gene sequence: CDR1 KGHSH, CDR2 LQKENI. The DNA of the CDR3 is TGTGCCAGCTCAGAGACGACAGGGCGGAACACTGAAGCTTTCTTT. Its protein is CASSETTGRNTEAFF.

This clonotype was recorded at least ten times. This rearrangement joins TRBV11-2 to TRBJ2-1, with D hard to call. The CDR3 has 13 residues. Germline loops: CDR1 SGHAT, CDR2 FQNNGV. V dropped 5 bases and J dropped 15 bases, with 20 bases sitting between them. The CDR3 DNA follows: TGTGCCAGCAGCGTTGAGCCACGTGCCAACCCGTTCTTC. This translates into CASSVEPRANPFF.

This clonotype was counted many times. The CDR3 nucleotides read TGCGCCAGCAGCAGCGGGACAGAAACCTACAATGAGCAGTTCTTC. Its translation: CASSSGTETYNEQFF. The rearrangement uses TRBV5-1 and TRBJ2-1; D tentatively fits TRBD1 or TRBD2 (7 bases each). Germline assignment: CDR1 SGHRS and CDR2 YFSETQ. The CDR3 consists of 15 residues. The V and J ends lost 4 bases and 2 bases respectively, with 13 bases between them. Together with reference TRBV5-1 and TRBJ2-1, the CDR3 gives the full variable domain: KAGVTQTPRYLIKTRGQQVTLSCSPISGHRSVSWYQQTPGQGLQFLFEYFSETQRNKGNFPGRFSGRQFSNSRSEMNVSTLELGDSALYLCASSSGTETYNEQFFGPGTRLTVL.

Comments on this clonotype: A read error may be the cause here, since a much bigger clone is one base away. The chain is built from TRBV20-1 and TRBJ2-7; possibly TRBD1 for D (6 bases). Looked up from germline, CDR1 is DFQATT and CDR2 is SNEGSKA (reference sequence). The CDR3 is made up of 11 amino acids. The V gene lost 5 bases and the J gene lost 3 bases, with 8 bases spanning the gap. Here the CDR3 DNA reads TGCAGTGCTTCACAGGGCTACGAGCAGTACTTC. Its translation is CSASQGYEQYF.

The chain joins TRBV19 to TRBJ1-5, with 7 bases lining up with TRBD1. Trimming removed 8 bases from V and 5 bases from J; junction bases left unmatched: 9. Per the germline V gene, CDR1 is LNHDA and CDR2 is SQIVND (reference sequence). The CDR3 contains 14 residues. The CDR3 coding sequence is TGTGCCAGTGGCCGGGACAGTCTTTATCAGCCCCAGCATTTT. This encodes CASGRDSLYQPQHF.

This sequence joins TRBV15 and TRBJ1-1; D is unresolved. From germline, CDR1 is LNHNV and CDR2 YYDKDF (reference sequence). The CDR3 runs to 13 residues. The V and J ends lost 3 bases and 4 bases respectively, with 9 bases between them. The CDR3 sequence is CATSSYTGTEAFF. In DNA, the CDR3 is TGTGCCACCAGCAGCTACACGGGCACTGAAGCTTTCTTT.

This clonotype occurred many times. This chain joins TRBV28 and TRBJ2-7; D remains ambiguous. Between the trimmed V and J ends, which lost 6 bases and 6 bases, there was a span of 18 bases. Looked up from germline, CDR1 is MDHEN and CDR2 is SYDVKM. The CDR3 loop spans 14 amino acids. This CDR3 reads CASRPQAGLTEQYF. CDR3 nucleotide sequence: TGTGCCAGCAGGCCCCAGGCCGGGCTCACCGAGCAGTACTTC.

Comments on this clonotype: This is likely an artifact of a read error, given a far larger clone one base away. The chain employs TRBV5-8 and TRBJ1-2; no firm D call. The CDR3 spans 14 residues. CDR1 is SGHTS and CDR2 is YDEGEE in the germline V gene. The CDR3 region is CAGSLELGSYGYTF. The CDR3, as DNA: TGTGCCGGCAGCTTGGAGCTCGGATCCTATGGCTACACCTTC.

V and J are TRBV4-3 and TRBJ2-1; tentative D call: TRBD2 (6 bases). Trimming shortened V by 5 bases and J by 4 bases, and 18 bases separated the two germline ends. Germline CDR1 LGHNA, CDR2 YSLEER. The CDR3 has 16 residues. CDR3 bases: TGCGCCAGCAGCGATCTTACTAGCAGGCAATACAATGAGCAGTTCTTC. It yields the protein CASSDLTSRQYNEQFF.

This clonotype was recorded at least ten times. The rearrangement links TRBV7-2 to TRBJ2-6; D may be TRBD1 (6 bases). V was clipped by 4 bases and J by 2 bases, with 9 bases between them. Germline CDR1 and CDR2: SGHTA and FQGNSA. CDR3 length equals 15 residues. In DNA, the CDR3 is TGTGCCAGCAGCTACAGGGCTGCTGGGGCCAACGTCCTGACTTTC. It specifies CASSYRAAGANVLTF.

The J gene is TRBJ2-3, the V gene TRBV10-2; D might be TRBD2 (6 bases). The CDR3 totals 11 residues. CDR1 WSHSY and CDR2 SAAADI come from the germline V gene. Trimming cost V 4 bases and J 10 bases, with 9 bases left between them. The CDR3 protein is CASSVSGAQYF. As DNA, the CDR3 is TGCGCCAGCAGTGTTTCGGGGGCGCAGTATTTT.

This clonotype was observed at least ten times. J is TRBJ2-7 and V is TRBV5-1; no reliable D call. V was clipped by 0 bases and J by 0 bases, with 10 bases between them. CDR3 size: 15 residues. Germline V lookup: CDR1 SGHRS, CDR2 YFSETQ. CDR3 sequence: CASSLGVGPSYEQYF. Written as DNA, the CDR3 is TGCGCCAGCAGCTTGGGCGTGGGCCCCTCCTACGAGCAGTACTTC.

This clonotype was detected many times. The J gene is TRBJ1-1, the V gene TRBV5-1; unclear D gene. Germline CDR1 reads SGHRS; CDR2 reads YFSETQ. Trimming removed 0 bases from V and 8 bases from J, with 11 bases in between. This CDR3 is built from 13 residues. This chain's CDR3 is CASSLGAPREAFF. CDR3 sequence (DNA): TGCGCCAGCAGCTTGGGAGCCCCAAGAGAAGCTTTCTTT. Full variable domain (rest looked up from reference TRBV5-1 and TRBJ1-1): KAGVTQTPRYLIKTRGQQVTLSCSPISGHRSVSWYQQTPGQGLQFLFEYFSETQRNKGNFPGRFSGRQFSNSRSEMNVSTLELGDSALYLCASSLGAPREAFFGQGTRLTVV.

This clonotype was observed a handful of times. The chain carries TRBV9 and TRBJ1-3; no clear D. The CDR3 length is 14 residues. V was trimmed by 0 bases and J by 2 bases, leaving 6 bases between them. In germline, CDR1 is SGDLS, CDR2 YYNGEE. CDR3 protein: CASSVEGAGNTIYF. CDR3 coding DNA: TGTGCCAGCAGCGTAGAGGGTGCTGGAAACACCATATATTTT.

The table lists this clonotype with a count of one. A much more abundant neighbour one base away suggests this may be a read error. This rearrangement joins TRBV30 to TRBJ2-1; 7 bases agree with TRBD2. CDR1 and CDR2 (germline): GTSNPN, SVGIG (reference sequence). The CDR3 runs 13 residues. After removal of 3 bases from V and 13 bases from J, the junction contained 12 bases not matched to a gene. CDR3 sequence: CAWSGVARETQFF. DNA for the CDR3: TGTGCCTGGAGCGGTGTAGCGCGGGAGACCCAGTTCTTC.

This clonotype has at least ten counts. The chain uses TRBV11-2 and TRBJ2-5, with 9 bases that match TRBD2. From germline, CDR1 is SGHAT and CDR2 FQNNGV. The CDR3 has 16 amino acids. The trim removed 5 bases at V and 0 bases at J, leaving 7 bases unmatched. The CDR3 bases are TGTGCCAGCAGCCGGATGGGGACTAGCTACCAAGAGACCCAGTACTTC. It encodes CASSRMGTSYQETQYF.

This clonotype has at least ten counts. This chain joins TRBV7-3 and TRBJ2-2, with a weak D call TRBD2 (5 bases). The V gene lost 4 bases and the J gene lost 6 bases, with 12 bases spanning the gap. The germline gives CDR1 SGHTA, CDR2 FQGTGA. This CDR3 is built from 14 residues. The CDR3 DNA reads as TGTGCCAGCAGCTCTATACTAGGGTCCGGGGAGCTGTTTTTT. Translated, it gives CASSSILGSGELFF.